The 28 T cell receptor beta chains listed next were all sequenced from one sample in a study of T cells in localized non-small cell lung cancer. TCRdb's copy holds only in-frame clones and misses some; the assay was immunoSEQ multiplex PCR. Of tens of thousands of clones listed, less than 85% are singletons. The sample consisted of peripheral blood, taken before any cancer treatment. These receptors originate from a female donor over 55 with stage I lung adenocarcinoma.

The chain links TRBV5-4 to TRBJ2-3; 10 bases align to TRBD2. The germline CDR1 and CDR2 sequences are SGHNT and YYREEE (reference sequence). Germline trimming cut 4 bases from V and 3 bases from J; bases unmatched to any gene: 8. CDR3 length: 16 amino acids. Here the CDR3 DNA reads TGTGCCAGCAGCACTAAGACTAGCGGGCTAACAGATACGCAGTATTTT. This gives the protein CASSTKTSGLTDTQYF.

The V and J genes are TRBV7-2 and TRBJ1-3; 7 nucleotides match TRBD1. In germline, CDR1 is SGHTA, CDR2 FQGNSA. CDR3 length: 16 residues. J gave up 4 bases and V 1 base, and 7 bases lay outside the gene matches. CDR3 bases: TGTGCCAGCAGCTTAGTTAGGGGGCAAGCGGGAAACACCATATATTTT. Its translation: CASSLVRGQAGNTIYF. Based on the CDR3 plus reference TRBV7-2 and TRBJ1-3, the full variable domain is GAGVSQSPSNKVTEKGKDVELRCDPISGHTALYWYRQSLGQGLEFLIYFQGNSAPDKSGLPSDRFSAERTGGSVSTLTIQRTQQEDSAVYLCASSLVRGQAGNTIYFGEGSWLTVV.

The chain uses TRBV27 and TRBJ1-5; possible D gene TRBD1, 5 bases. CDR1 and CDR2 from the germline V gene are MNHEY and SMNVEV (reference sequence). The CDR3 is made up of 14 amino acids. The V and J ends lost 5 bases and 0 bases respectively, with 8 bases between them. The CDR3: CASSNRNSNQPQHF. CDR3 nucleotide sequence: TGTGCCAGCAGTAACAGGAATAGCAATCAGCCCCAGCATTTT.

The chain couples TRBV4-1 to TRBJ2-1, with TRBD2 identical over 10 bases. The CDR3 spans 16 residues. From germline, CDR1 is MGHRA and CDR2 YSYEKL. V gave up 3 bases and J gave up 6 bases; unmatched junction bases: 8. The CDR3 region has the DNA TGCGCCAGCAGCCAGAGTACGGGACTAGCGTTCAATGAGCAGTTCTTC. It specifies CASSQSTGLAFNEQFF.

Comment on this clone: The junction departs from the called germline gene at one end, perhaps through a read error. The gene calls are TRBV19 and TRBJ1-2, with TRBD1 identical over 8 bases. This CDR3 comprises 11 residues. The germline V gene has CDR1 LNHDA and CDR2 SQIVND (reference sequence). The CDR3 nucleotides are TGTGCCAGTAGGAGGACAGGGCCGGCGTCCTTC. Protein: CASRRTGPASF. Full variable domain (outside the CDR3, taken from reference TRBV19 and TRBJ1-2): DGGITQSPKYLFRKEGQNVTLSCEQNLNHDAMYWYRQDPGQGLRLIYYSQIVNDFQKGDIAEGYSVSREKKESFPLTVTSAQKNPTAFYLCASRRTGPASFGSGTRLTVV.

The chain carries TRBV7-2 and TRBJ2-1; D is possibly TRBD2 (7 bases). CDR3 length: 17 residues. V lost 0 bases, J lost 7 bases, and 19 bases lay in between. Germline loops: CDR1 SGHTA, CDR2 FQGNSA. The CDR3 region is CASSLALLGGQRNEQFF. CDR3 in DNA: TGTGCCAGCAGCTTAGCCCTCCTCGGGGGGCAGAGGAATGAGCAGTTCTTC. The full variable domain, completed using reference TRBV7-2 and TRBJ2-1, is GAGVSQSPSNKVTEKGKDVELRCDPISGHTALYWYRQSLGQGLEFLIYFQGNSAPDKSGLPSDRFSAERTGGSVSTLTIQRTQQEDSAVYLCASSLALLGGQRNEQFFGPGTRLTVL.

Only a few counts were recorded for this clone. DNA of the CDR3: TGCGCCAGCAGCTTGGGACAGCACAATGAGCAGTTCTTC. Its translation: CASSLGQHNEQFF. The V call is TRBV5-1, the J call TRBJ2-1; TRBD1 is a possible D gene (5 bases). The CDR3 covers 13 residues. The V and J ends lost 0 bases and 5 bases respectively, with 6 bases between them. Germline CDR1 is SGHRS and CDR2 is YFSETQ.

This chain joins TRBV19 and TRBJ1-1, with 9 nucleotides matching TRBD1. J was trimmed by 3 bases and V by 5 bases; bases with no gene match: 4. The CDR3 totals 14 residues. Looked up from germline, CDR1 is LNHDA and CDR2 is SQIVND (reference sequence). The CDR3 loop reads CASSLGQGHTEAFF. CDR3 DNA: TGTGCCAGTAGTCTCGGACAGGGGCACACTGAAGCTTTCTTT.

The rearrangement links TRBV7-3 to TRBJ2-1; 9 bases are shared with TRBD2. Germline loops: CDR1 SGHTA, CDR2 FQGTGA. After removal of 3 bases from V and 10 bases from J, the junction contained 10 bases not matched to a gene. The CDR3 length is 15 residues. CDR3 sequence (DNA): TGTGCCAGCAGCTTCGCTAGCGGGGTGAAGGGGGAGCAGTTCTTC. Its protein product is CASSFASGVKGEQFF.

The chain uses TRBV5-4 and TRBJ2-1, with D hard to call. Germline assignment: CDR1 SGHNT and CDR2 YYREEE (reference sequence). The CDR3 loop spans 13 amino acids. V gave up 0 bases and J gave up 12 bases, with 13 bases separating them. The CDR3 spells CASSLEGSWVQFF. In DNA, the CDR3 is TGTGCCAGCAGCTTGGAGGGTTCTTGGGTGCAGTTCTTC.

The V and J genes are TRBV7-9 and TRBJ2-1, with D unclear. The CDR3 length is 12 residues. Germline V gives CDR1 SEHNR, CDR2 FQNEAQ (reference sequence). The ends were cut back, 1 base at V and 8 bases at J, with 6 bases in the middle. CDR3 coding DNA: TGTGCCAGCAGCTTAGGCCCCCATGAGCAGTTCTTC. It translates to CASSLGPHEQFF.

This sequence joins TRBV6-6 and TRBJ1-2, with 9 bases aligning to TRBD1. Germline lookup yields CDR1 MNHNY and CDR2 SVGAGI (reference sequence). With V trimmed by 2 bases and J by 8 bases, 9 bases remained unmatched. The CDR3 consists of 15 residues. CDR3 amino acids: CASSYGGQGIDGYTF. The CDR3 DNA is TGTGCCAGCAGTTACGGGGGACAGGGAATAGACGGCTACACCTTC.

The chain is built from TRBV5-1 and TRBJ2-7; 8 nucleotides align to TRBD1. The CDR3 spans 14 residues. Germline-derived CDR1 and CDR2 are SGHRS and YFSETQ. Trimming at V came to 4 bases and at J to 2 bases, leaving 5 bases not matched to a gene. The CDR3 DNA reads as TGCGCCAGCAGCACGACAGGGGCCCCCTACGAGCAGTACTTC. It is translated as CASSTTGAPYEQYF.

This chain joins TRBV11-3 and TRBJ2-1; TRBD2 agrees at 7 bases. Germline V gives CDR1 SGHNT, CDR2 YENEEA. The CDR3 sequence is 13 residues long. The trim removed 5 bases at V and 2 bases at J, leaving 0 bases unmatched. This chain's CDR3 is CASSGGAYNEQFF. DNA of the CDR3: TGTGCCAGCAGCGGGGGGGCCTACAATGAGCAGTTCTTC.

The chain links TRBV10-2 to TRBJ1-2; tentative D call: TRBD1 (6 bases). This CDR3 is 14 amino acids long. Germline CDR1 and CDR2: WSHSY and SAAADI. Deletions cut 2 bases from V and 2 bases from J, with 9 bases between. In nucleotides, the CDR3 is TGCGCCAGCAGTGAGGAGGGGGGGAACTATGGCTACACCTTC. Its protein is CASSEEGGNYGYTF.

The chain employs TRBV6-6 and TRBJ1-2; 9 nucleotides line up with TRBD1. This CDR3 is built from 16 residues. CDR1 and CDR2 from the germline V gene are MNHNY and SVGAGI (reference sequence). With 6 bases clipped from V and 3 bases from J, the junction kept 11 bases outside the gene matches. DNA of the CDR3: TGTGCCAGCAGGGTTGAGTCGGGGGACAGGGACTATGGCTACACCTTC. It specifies CASRVESGDRDYGYTF.

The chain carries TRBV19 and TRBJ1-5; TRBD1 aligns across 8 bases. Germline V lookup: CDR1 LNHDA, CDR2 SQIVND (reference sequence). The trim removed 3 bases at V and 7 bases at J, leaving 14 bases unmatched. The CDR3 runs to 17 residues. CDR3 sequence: CASSMIPGQVSRQPQHF. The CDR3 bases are TGTGCCAGTAGTATGATCCCGGGACAGGTCAGCAGGCAGCCCCAGCATTTT.

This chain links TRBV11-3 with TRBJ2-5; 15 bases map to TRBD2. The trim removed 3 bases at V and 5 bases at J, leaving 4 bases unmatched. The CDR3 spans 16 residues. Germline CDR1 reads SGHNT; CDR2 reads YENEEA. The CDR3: CASSLGLAGGQETQYF. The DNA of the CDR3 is TGTGCCAGCAGCTTGGGACTAGCGGGGGGTCAGGAGACCCAGTACTTC.

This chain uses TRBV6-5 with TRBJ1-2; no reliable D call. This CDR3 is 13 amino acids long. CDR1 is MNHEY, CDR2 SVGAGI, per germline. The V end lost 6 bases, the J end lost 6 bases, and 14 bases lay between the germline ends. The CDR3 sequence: CASSRGFSDGYTF. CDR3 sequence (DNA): TGTGCCAGCAGCCGAGGGTTTTCGGATGGCTACACCTTC.

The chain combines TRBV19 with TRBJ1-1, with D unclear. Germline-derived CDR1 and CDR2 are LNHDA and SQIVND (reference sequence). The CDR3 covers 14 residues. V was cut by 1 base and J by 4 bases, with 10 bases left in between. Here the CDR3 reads CASSIVWGSTEAFF. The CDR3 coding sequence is TGTGCCAGTAGTATAGTTTGGGGTAGCACTGAAGCTTTCTTT.

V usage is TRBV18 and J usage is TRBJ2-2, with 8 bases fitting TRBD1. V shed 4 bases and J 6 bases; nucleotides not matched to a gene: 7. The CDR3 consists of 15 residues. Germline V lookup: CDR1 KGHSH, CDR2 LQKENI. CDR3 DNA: TGTGCCAGCTCACTCGACAGGGGTCCGCCCGGGGAGCTGTTTTTT. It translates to CASSLDRGPPGELFF.

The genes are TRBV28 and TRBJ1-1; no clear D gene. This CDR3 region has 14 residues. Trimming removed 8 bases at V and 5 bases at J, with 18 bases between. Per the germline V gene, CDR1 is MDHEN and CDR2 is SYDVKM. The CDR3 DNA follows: TGTGCCAGCCTCCCTAGTAACAGCCGGACTGAAGCTTTCTTT. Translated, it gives CASLPSNSRTEAFF.

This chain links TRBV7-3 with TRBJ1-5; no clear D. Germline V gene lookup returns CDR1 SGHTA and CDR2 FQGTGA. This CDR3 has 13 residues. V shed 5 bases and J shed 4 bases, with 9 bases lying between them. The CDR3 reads CASSIGLNQPQHF. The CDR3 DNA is TGTGCCAGCAGCATAGGGCTGAATCAGCCCCAGCATTTT.

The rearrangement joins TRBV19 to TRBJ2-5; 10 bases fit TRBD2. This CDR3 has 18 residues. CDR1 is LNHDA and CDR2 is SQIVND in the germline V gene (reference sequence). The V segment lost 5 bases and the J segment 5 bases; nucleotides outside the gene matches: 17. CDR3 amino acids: CASSAVGLAVLTGETQYF. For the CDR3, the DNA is TGTGCCAGTAGTGCCGTCGGACTAGCGGTCCTCACGGGCGAGACCCAGTACTTC.

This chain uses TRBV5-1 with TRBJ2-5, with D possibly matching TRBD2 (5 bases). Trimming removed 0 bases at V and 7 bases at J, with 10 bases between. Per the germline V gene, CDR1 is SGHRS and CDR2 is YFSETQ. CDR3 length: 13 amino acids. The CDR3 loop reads CASSLAEGRTQYF. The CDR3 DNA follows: TGCGCCAGCAGCTTGGCCGAGGGCAGGACCCAGTACTTC.

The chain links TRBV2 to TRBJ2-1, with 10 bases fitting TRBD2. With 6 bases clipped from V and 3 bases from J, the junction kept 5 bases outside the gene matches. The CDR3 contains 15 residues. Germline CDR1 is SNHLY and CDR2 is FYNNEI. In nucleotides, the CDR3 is TGTGCCAGCAGGGAGGCTAGCGGGGGCTACAATGAGCAGTTCTTC. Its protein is CASREASGGYNEQFF.

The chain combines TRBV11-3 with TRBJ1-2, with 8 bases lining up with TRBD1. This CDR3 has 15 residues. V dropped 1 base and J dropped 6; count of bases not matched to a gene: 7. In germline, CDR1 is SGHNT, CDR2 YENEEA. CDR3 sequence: CASSLARGTGNGYTF. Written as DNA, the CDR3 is TGTGCCAGCAGCTTAGCCCGAGGGACAGGCAATGGCTACACCTTC.

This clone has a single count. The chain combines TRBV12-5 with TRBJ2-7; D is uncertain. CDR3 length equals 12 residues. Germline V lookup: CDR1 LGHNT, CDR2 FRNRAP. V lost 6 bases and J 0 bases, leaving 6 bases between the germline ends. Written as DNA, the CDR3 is TGTGCTAGTGGCTCTAGCTCCTACGAGCAGTACTTC. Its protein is CASGSSSYEQYF. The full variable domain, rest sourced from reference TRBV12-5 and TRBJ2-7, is DARVTQTPRHKVTEMGQEVTMRCQPILGHNTVFWYRQTMMQGLELLAYFRNRAPLDDSGMPKDRFSAEMPDATLATLKIQPSEPRDSAVYFCASGSSSYEQYFGPGTRLTVT.